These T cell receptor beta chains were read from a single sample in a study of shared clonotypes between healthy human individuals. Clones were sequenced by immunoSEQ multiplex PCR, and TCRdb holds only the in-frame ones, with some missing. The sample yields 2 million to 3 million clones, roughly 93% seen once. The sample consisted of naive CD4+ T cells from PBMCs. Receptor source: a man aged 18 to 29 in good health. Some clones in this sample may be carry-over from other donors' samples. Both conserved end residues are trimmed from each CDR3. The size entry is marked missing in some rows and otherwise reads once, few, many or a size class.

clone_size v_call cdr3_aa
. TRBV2 ASETGGNTIY
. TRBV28 ATQNNYGYT
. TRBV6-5 ASSYEAGLYNEQF
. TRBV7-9 ASSLGQGAYT
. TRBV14 ASSHRPRGIGETQY
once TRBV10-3 AISTGTSGYEQY
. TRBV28 ASSLLGGRATNEKLF
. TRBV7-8 ASSLWVYKRGDTDTQY
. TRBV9 ARTGQSNSPLH
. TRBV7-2 ASSFLGGRASGELF
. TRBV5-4 ASSLAVGSGDEQF
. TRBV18 ASSPTLNEKLF
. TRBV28 ASSYTDGREINEKLF
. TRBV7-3 ASSSRAVPYSYNEQF
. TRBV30 ALDRVRVGHTEAF
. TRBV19 ASSVSGQGASETQY
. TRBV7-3 ASSSRSWGNTGELF
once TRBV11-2 ASSLSGIWRGTEAF
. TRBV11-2 ASSLGLDQGIYEQY
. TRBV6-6 ASRGTGGMYEQY
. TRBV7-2 ASSLALLASGSYEQY
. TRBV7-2 ASSPPSGSDTGELF
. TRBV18 ASSPQANNEQF
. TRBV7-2 ASSPGDFVTQY
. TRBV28 ASGGRGHTEAF
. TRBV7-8 ASSLKSRLALQETQY
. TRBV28 ASSLWSLAGDYEQY
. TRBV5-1 ASRPRAEVTGNTIY
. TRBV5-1 ASSGLAGDYVKNIQY
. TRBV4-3 ASSRPTGTRPPGQETQY
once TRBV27 ASRGQVLYEQY
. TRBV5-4 ASSLDLETQY
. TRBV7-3 ASSFEPTYNEQF
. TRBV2 ASSDLSGANTGELF
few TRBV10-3 AISEGQHHA
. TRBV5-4 ASSGSSTDTQY
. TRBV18 ASSPGYTGVEGYT
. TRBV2 ASSEGASNQPQH
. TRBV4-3 ASSQIATGDSPLH
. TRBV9 ASSVGVQGARSPLH
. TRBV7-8 ASSLYENTEAF
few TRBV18 ASSRTGDNTEAF
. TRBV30 AWSDHGGEKLF
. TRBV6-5 ATQQYSPYEQY
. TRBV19 ASNRVGNQPQH
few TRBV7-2 ASSSGTSNDGETQY
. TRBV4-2 ASSRPGTSVEQF
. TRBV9 ASSPGTSGSWNEQF
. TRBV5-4 ASSFRTGGIGELF
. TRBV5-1 ASSWQGGGTEAF
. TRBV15 ATSRELLGSYEQY
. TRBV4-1 ASSQVRETYTEAF
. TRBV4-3 ASSQDINSGRAGNEQF